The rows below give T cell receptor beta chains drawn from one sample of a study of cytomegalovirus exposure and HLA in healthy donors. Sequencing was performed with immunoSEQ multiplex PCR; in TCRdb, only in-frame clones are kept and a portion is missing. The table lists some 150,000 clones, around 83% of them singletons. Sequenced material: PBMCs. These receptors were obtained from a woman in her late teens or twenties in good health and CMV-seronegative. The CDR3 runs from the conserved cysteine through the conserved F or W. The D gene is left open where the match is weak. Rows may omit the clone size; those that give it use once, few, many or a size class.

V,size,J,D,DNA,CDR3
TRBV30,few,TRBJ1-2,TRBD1,TGTGCCTGGAGGACAGGGGTGGCCAACTATGGCTACACCTTC,CAWRTGVANYGYTF
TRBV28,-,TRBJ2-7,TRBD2,TGTGCCACGCATGGACTAGCGGGCTCCTACGAGCAGTACTTC,CATHGLAGSYEQYF
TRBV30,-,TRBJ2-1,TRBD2,TGTGCCTGGGTGGGCGGGGGGATCCTCTCCTACAATGAGCAGTTCTTC,CAWVGGGILSYNEQFF
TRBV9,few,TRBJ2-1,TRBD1,TGTGCCAGCAGCGTAGCTGGGACAGGGAGGGTTGAGCAGTTCTTC,CASSVAGTGRVEQFF
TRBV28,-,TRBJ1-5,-,TGTGCCAGCAGTCCCCCCGCCCTAAGGCCCCAGCATTTT,CASSPPALRPQHF
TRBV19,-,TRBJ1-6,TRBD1,TGTGCCAGTAGTACGGACAGGGAAGGCAATTCACCCCTCCACTTT,CASSTDREGNSPLHF
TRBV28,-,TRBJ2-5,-,TGTGCCAGCAGCATAGGGATCGGGCCTAGCGCTATATCGGTGGAGACCCAGTACTTC,CASSIGIGPSAISVETQYF
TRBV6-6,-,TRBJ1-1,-,TGTGCCAGCAGCTCCTCTTCAGCGGCCACTGAAGCTTTCTTT,CASSSSSAATEAFF
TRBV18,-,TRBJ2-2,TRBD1,TGTGCCAGCTCACCTAGGACAGGGCCGAACACCGGGGAGCTGTTTTTT,CASSPRTGPNTGELFF
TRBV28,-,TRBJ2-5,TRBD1,TGTGCCAGCAGTCCTGGGGACAGCCAAGAGACCCAGTACTTC,CASSPGDSQETQYF
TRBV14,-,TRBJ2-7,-,TGTGCCAGCAGCCTAGCCTCGGGACGGGACCGGGGGGAGCAGTACTTC,CASSLASGRDRGEQYF
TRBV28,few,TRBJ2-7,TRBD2,TGTGCCAGCATCCTCGCGGGGGGCGAGCAGTACTTC,CASILAGGEQYF
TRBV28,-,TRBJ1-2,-,TGTGCCAGCAGTTTGACCCCACTCGGGGGTGATAGGTACACCTTC,CASSLTPLGGDRYTF